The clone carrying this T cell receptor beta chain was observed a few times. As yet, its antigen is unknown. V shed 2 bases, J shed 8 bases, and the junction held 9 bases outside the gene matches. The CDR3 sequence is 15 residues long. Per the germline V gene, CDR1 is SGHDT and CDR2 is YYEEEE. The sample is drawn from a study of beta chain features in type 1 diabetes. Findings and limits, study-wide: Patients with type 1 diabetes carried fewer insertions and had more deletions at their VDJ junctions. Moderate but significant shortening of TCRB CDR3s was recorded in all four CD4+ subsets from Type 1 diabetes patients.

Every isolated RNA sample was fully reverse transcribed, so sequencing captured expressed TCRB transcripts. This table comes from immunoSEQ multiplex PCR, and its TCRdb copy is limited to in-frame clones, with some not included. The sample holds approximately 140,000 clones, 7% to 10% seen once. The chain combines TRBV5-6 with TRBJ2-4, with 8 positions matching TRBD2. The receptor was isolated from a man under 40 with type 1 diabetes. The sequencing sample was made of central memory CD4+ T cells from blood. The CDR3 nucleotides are TGTGCCAGCAGCTTCCAAAGCGGGGGCGGCGACATTCAGTACTTC. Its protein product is CASSFQSGGGDIQYF. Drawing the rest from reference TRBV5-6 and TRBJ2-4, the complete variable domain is DAGVTQSPTHLIKTRGQQVTLRCSPKSGHDTVSWYQQALGQGPQFIFQYYEEEERQRGNFPDRFSGHQFPNYSSELNVNALLLGDSALYLCASSFQSGGGDIQYFGAGTRLSVL.